One sample yielded the 16 T cell receptor beta chains listed below, sequenced in a study of coeliac disease. Libraries were prepared by immunoSEQ multiplex PCR; TCRdb keeps only in-frame clonotypes and omits some of them. The sample includes 3,500 or so clones, about 70% seen only once; the top ten take 7.5% to 9.5%. Source material: intraepithelial lymphocytes from the gut. The receptors stem from a man under 40 with celiac disease.

This clone was seen more than once but under ten times. The J gene is TRBJ2-3, the V gene TRBV5-5; D perhaps matches TRBD2 (6 bases). The germline V gene encodes CDR1 SGHKS and CDR2 YYEKEE (reference sequence). There are 16 residues in the CDR3. Trimming took 1 base from V and 3 from J, leaving 15 bases between them. The CDR3 is CASSLIRERGTDTQYF. The CDR3, as DNA: TGTGCCAGCAGCTTGATACGGGAGAGGGGAACAGATACGCAGTATTTT.

The V and J genes are TRBV4-1 and TRBJ1-2, with unresolved D. Germline V gene lookup returns CDR1 MGHRA and CDR2 YSYEKL. The CDR3 covers 16 residues. With 3 bases removed from V and 5 bases from J, the gap between germline ends came to 19 bases. CDR3 in amino acids: CASSQRAGYVIYGYTF. CDR3 in DNA: TGCGCCAGCAGCCAGAGGGCGGGTTATGTTATTTATGGCTACACCTTC.

The rearrangement links TRBV7-2 to TRBJ2-3; D is unresolved. Trimming cost V 2 bases and J 3 bases, with 3 bases left between them. CDR1 and CDR2 (germline): SGHTA, FQGNSA. The CDR3 sequence is 12 residues long. For the CDR3, the DNA is TGTGCCAGCAGCTTACTTACAGATACGCAGTATTTT. It encodes CASSLLTDTQYF.

The V gene is TRBV10-3, the J gene TRBJ1-4; 9 nucleotides agree with TRBD1. Germline CDR1 is ENHRY and CDR2 is SYGVKD. V shed 4 bases, J shed 6 bases, and the junction held 6 bases outside the gene matches. The CDR3 is 15 residues long. The CDR3 spells CAISGNRGPDEKLFF. DNA for the CDR3: TGTGCCATCAGTGGGAACAGGGGGCCAGATGAAAAACTGTTTTTT.

This rearrangement joins TRBV7-9 to TRBJ1-2; D unclear. The V end was cut by 1 base, the J end by 8 bases, with 11 bases between. This CDR3 has 13 amino acids. Germline V gives CDR1 SEHNR, CDR2 FQNEAQ (reference sequence). The CDR3 nucleotides read TGTGCCAGCAGCTTAGTACCACCTAGAGGCTACACCTTC. Protein product: CASSLVPPRGYTF.

The chain joins TRBV5-1 to TRBJ1-5, with D tentatively TRBD1 (5 bases). CDR3 size: 15 residues. Germline V gene data show CDR1 as SGHRS and CDR2 as YFSETQ. V gave up 0 bases and J gave up 4 bases, with 11 bases separating them. The CDR3 DNA follows: TGCGCCAGCAGCTTGGGATCGCAGGGAAATCAGCCCCAGCATTTT. Encoded protein: CASSLGSQGNQPQHF.

The table lists this clone with a few counts. This chain connects TRBV19 to TRBJ2-5; TRBD1 matches 10 bases. Matching the DNA end better, TRBJ2-7 makes the J call doubtful. The CDR3 loop spans 15 amino acids. The germline CDR1 and CDR2 sequences are LNHDA and SQIVND (reference sequence). CDR3 protein: CASSVGTGVPYEQYF. As DNA, the CDR3 is TGTGCCAGTAGTGTCGGGACAGGGGTCCCCTACGAGCAGTACTTC.

This chain uses TRBV5-1 with TRBJ1-4, with D possibly TRBD1 on 5 matching bases. The V gene's germline CDR1 is SGHRS and CDR2 YFSETQ. This CDR3 has 14 amino acids. V was shortened by 0 bases and J by 8 bases, with 11 bases between the two germline ends. CDR3 DNA: TGCGCCAGCAGCTTGGGGGCGGGGCAGGAAAAACTGTTTTTT. This gives the protein CASSLGAGQEKLFF.

This clone was seen only a few times. The rearrangement links TRBV2 to TRBJ1-2; D remains ambiguous. Germline CDR1 and CDR2: SNHLY and FYNNEI. The CDR3 runs to 14 residues. Trimming took off 2 bases at V and 2 bases at J, with 9 bases between the two ends. For the CDR3, the DNA is TGTGCCAGCAGTGAATCTGGGCCCAACTATGGCTACACCTTC. Its translation: CASSESGPNYGYTF.

The chain combines TRBV28 with TRBJ2-7, with 7 positions matching TRBD2. After removal of 8 bases from V and 6 bases from J, the junction contained 13 bases not matched to a gene. CDR1 and CDR2 from the germline V gene are MDHEN and SYDVKM. This CDR3 is 14 amino acids long. CDR3 sequence (DNA): TGTGCCAGCTTGCAGGGAGGGAGTACGGGCGAGCAGTACTTC. It translates to CASLQGGSTGEQYF.

The chain is built from TRBV6-1 and TRBJ2-1, with TRBD1 identical over 7 bases. The CDR3 length is 15 residues. Germline loops: CDR1 MNHNS, CDR2 SASEGT. Trimming cost V 3 bases and J 4 bases; bases outside gene matches: 6. The DNA for the CDR3 is TGTGCCAGCAGTGAGGAACAGGGGTTGTACAATGAGCAGTTCTTC. Translation gives CASSEEQGLYNEQFF.

This clone showed up just a few times. The V call is TRBV7-2, the J call TRBJ1-1, with TRBD1 as a possible D gene (5 bases). The V end lost 1 base, the J end lost 11 bases, and 17 bases lay between the germline ends. This CDR3 region has 14 residues. CDR1 is SGHTA, CDR2 FQGNSA, per germline. CDR3 bases: TGTGCCAGCAGCTTAGTGTTGGGGGGTCGGGATGCTTTCTTT. Amino acids: CASSLVLGGRDAFF.

This clone was observed a few times. V is TRBV27 and J is TRBJ2-1; a possible D gene is TRBD2 (5 bases). The CDR3 sequence is 16 residues long. V shed 5 bases and J shed 3 bases, with 17 bases lying between them. Per germline, CDR1 MNHEY and CDR2 SMNVEV (reference sequence). CDR3 amino acids: CASSLRASGLYNEQFF. The CDR3 nucleotides read TGTGCCAGCAGTCTAAGGGCCAGCGGCCTCTACAATGAGCAGTTCTTC.

J is TRBJ2-3 and V is TRBV5-6; 10 nucleotides align to TRBD2. This CDR3 comprises 14 residues. Germline V gene sequence: CDR1 SGHDT, CDR2 YYEEEE. V was clipped by 3 bases and J by 11 bases; unmatched bases: 9. The CDR3 sequence is CASSSPSGREGQYF. As DNA, the CDR3 is TGTGCCAGCAGCTCGCCTAGCGGGAGAGAGGGGCAGTATTTT.

There are a few counts of this clone. This chain links TRBV15 with TRBJ2-5; the D gene is possibly TRBD1 (6 bases). Trimming took 3 bases from V and 0 from J, leaving 11 bases between them. This CDR3 has 15 amino acids. Germline V CDR1 and CDR2: LNHNV, YYDKDF (reference sequence). CDR3 sequence: CATSRQGGYQETQYF. The CDR3, as DNA: TGTGCCACCAGCAGGCAAGGGGGATACCAAGAGACCCAGTACTTC.

Regarding this clone: This specimen includes other DNA sequences encoding the same CDR3. The V gene is TRBV19, the J gene TRBJ2-7, with a tentative D call TRBD1 (5 bases). The CDR3 is 15 residues long. Trimming stripped 1 base from V and 4 bases from J, with 14 bases between. The germline V gene encodes CDR1 LNHDA and CDR2 SQIVND (reference sequence). CDR3 protein: CASSIGGSGAYEQYF. The CDR3 DNA sequence: TGTGCCAGTAGTATAGGCGGATCTGGGGCGTACGAGCAGTACTTC.